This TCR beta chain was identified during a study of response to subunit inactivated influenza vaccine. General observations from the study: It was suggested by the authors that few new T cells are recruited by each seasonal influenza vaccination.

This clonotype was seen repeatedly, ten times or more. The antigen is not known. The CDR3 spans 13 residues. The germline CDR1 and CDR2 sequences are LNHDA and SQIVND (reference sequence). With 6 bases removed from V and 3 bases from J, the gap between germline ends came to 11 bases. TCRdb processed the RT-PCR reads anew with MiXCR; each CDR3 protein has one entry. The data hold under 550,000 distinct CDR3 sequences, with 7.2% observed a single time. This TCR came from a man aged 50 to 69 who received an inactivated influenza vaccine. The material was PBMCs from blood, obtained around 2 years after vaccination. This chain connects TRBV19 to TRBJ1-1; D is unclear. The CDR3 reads CASREKHYTEAFF. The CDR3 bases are TGTGCCAGTAGAGAGAAACACTACACTGAAGCTTTCTTT.